One and the same sample provided the 22 T cell receptor beta chains below, sequenced in a study of shared clonotypes between healthy human individuals. Here immunoSEQ multiplex PCR was the method, and the copy in TCRdb shows in-frame clones only, minus some. The sample has more than 1,200,000 clones, about 98.5% seen once. Sequenced material: naive CD4+ T cells sorted from blood. Subset meaning: CD45RA+ positively selected. The receptors come from a man between 25 and 39 years old in good health.

The chain combines TRBV27 with TRBJ2-2, with 13 nucleotides matching TRBD2. CDR1 MNHEY and CDR2 SMNVEV come from the germline V gene (reference sequence). The V gene end was trimmed by 7 bases and the J gene end by 0 bases; junction bases not matched to a gene: 17. This CDR3 spans 21 amino acids. The CDR3 bases are TGTGCCAGCACCGAAATCCTTTGGACTAGCGGGAGTACACCGAACACCGGGGAGCTGTTTTTT. Protein product: CASTEILWTSGSTPNTGELFF.

This clone came up a few times. The chain couples TRBV6-5 to TRBJ2-1, with a tentative D call TRBD2 (5 bases). In germline, CDR1 is MNHEY, CDR2 SVGAGI. The CDR3 runs 16 residues. Between the trimmed V and J ends, which lost 2 bases and 3 bases, there was a span of 14 bases. The CDR3 protein is CASSYRADGVYNEQFF. DNA for the CDR3: TGTGCCAGCAGTTACCGAGCGGACGGTGTCTACAATGAGCAGTTCTTC.

To note about this clone: The sample carries other DNA sequences with the same CDR3. The chain carries TRBV5-1 and TRBJ2-7; 7 bases line up with TRBD1. This CDR3 spans 13 amino acids. The junction had 1 base not matched to a gene; V was cut back by 3 bases and J by 1 base. Germline CDR1 SGHRS, CDR2 YFSETQ. The chain's CDR3 is CASSWDRSYEQYF. As DNA, the CDR3 is TGCGCCAGCAGCTGGGACAGATCCTACGAGCAGTACTTC.

V and J are TRBV28 and TRBJ2-7; 16 nucleotides align to TRBD2. Germline loops: CDR1 MDHEN, CDR2 SYDVKM. This CDR3 region has 16 residues. V lost 9 bases, J lost 5 bases, and 10 bases stayed unmatched. CDR3 loop: CASTKGLAGGRNEQYF. Written as DNA, the CDR3 is TGTGCCAGTACTAAGGGACTAGCGGGGGGGAGGAACGAGCAGTACTTC.

As to this clone: An end of the junction does not agree with germline; a read error may underlie this. The CDR3 protein is CTSTIQLAGAGNEQFF. In nucleotides, the CDR3 is TGCACCAGCACCATTCAACTAGCGGGAGCTGGCAATGAGCAGTTCTTC. V usage is TRBV10-2 and J usage is TRBJ2-1, with TRBD2 matching over 11 bases. Germline V lookup: CDR1 WSHSY, CDR2 SAAADI. The CDR3 sequence is 16 residues long.

The chain combines TRBV16 with TRBJ2-1; 12 bases line up with TRBD1. The length of the CDR3 is 18 residues. Germline CDR1 KGHSY, CDR2 FQNENV. The V and J ends lost 3 bases and 0 bases, in that order; junction bases with no gene match: 6. The DNA for the CDR3 is TGTGCCAGCAGCCAGCGGGACAGGGGGCCCCTCTCCTACAATGAGCAGTTCTTC. Translation: CASSQRDRGPLSYNEQFF.

The chain links TRBV2 to TRBJ1-1; D is ambiguous. Germline lookup yields CDR1 SNHLY and CDR2 FYNNEI. The CDR3 loop spans 13 amino acids. V was shortened by 8 bases and J by 2 bases, with 12 bases between the two germline ends. The CDR3 region is CASLTELNTEAFF. The CDR3 DNA is TGTGCCAGCCTTACAGAATTAAACACTGAAGCTTTCTTT.

V is TRBV15 and J is TRBJ2-5, with D possibly being TRBD1 (5 bases). Germline loops: CDR1 LNHNV, CDR2 YYDKDF (reference sequence). The V end was cut by 0 bases, the J end by 1 base, with 9 bases between. This CDR3 comprises 15 residues. CDR3 protein: CATSRDPRAQETQYF. The CDR3 DNA is TGTGCCACCAGCAGAGATCCCAGGGCCCAAGAGACCCAGTACTTC.

The rearrangement links TRBV6-1 to TRBJ2-1; TRBD2 matches 9 bases. Germline-derived CDR1 and CDR2 are MNHNS and SASEGT. Trimming removed 4 bases from V and 3 bases from J; junction bases left unmatched: 7. The CDR3 runs to 16 residues. The CDR3: CASSALTSGYYNEQFF. DNA of the CDR3: TGTGCCAGCAGTGCCCTGACTAGCGGTTACTACAATGAGCAGTTCTTC.

This chain joins TRBV9 and TRBJ2-5; TRBD2 aligns across 7 bases. The CDR3 has 14 residues. With 1 base clipped from V and 4 bases from J, the junction kept 4 bases outside the gene matches. The germline CDR1 and CDR2 sequences are SGDLS and YYNGEE. CDR3 nucleotide sequence: TGTGCCAGCAGCGTACGAGGGGAGGGAGAGACCCAGTACTTC. This encodes CASSVRGEGETQYF.

The rearrangement uses TRBV14 and TRBJ1-2, with a possible D match to TRBD1 (6 bases). Germline CDR1 and CDR2: SGHDN and FVKESK. The CDR3 covers 17 residues. Trimming stripped 0 bases from V and 1 base from J, with 15 bases between. The CDR3 DNA follows: TGTGCCAGCAGCCAAGACGGGAAGGGGGATTATAACTATGGCTACACCTTC. This codes for CASSQDGKGDYNYGYTF.

This sequence joins TRBV21-1 and TRBJ2-7; the table's TRBD1 call for D was not verified on the DNA. TRBV21-1 is deemed a pseudogene. The CDR3 has 13 residues. The CDR3: CASSKEGVDEQYF. CDR3 DNA sequence: TGTGCCAGCAGCAAAGAAGGGGTCGACGAGCAGTACTTC.

CDR3 sequence (DNA): TGTGCCAGCAGGACCGGGACTAGCGGGAGTCCTTTTAGCTACGAGCAGTACTTC. Translated, it gives CASRTGTSGSPFSYEQYF. This chain joins TRBV2 and TRBJ2-7; 14 bases fit TRBD2. With 6 bases clipped from V and 3 bases from J, the junction kept 13 bases outside the gene matches. CDR3 size: 18 residues. Germline V gene lookup returns CDR1 SNHLY and CDR2 FYNNEI.

The chain recombines TRBV27 with TRBJ1-1, with D possibly TRBD1 on 6 matching bases. This CDR3 region has 15 residues. Looked up from germline, CDR1 is MNHEY and CDR2 is SMNVEV (reference sequence). V lost 8 bases, J lost 3 bases, and 19 bases lay in between. The CDR3 nucleotides read TGTGCCAGCCAGCCGAGGACAGTAAAGTACACTGAAGCTTTCTTT. Translated: CASQPRTVKYTEAFF.

The genes are TRBV19 and TRBJ2-5; TRBD2 matches at 9 bases. The CDR3 extends over 15 amino acids. Germline V lookup: CDR1 LNHDA, CDR2 SQIVND (reference sequence). V was clipped by 3 bases and J by 4 bases; unmatched bases: 6. This CDR3 is CASSMRREGRETQYF. As DNA, the CDR3 is TGTGCCAGTAGTATGAGGCGGGAGGGCCGAGAGACCCAGTACTTC.

The chain uses TRBV15 and TRBJ2-3, with D hard to call. The CDR3 length is 15 residues. Trimming stripped 1 base from V and 0 bases from J, with 8 bases between. Looked up from germline, CDR1 is LNHNV and CDR2 is YYDKDF (reference sequence). CDR3 DNA: TGTGCCACCAGCAGAGGAGCAGCTAGCACAGATACGCAGTATTTT. This codes for CATSRGAASTDTQYF.

The chain employs TRBV6-1 and TRBJ1-5; TRBD1 matches at 7 bases. Germline trimming cut 5 bases from V and 2 bases from J; bases unmatched to any gene: 6. CDR3 length: 15 residues. CDR1 is MNHNS, CDR2 SASEGT, per germline. The CDR3 DNA is TGTGCCAGCAGTAACAGGGGTATGGGCAATCAGCCCCAGCATTTT. This gives the protein CASSNRGMGNQPQHF.

About this clone: The same CDR3 can be traced to other DNA sequences in this sample. The chain employs TRBV7-3 and TRBJ1-5, with D possibly matching TRBD1 (5 bases). The CDR3 covers 13 residues. Trimming took off 0 bases at V and 7 bases at J, with 7 bases between the two ends. CDR1 is SGHTA and CDR2 is FQGTGA in the germline V gene. The CDR3: CASSLTAGQPQHF. Here the CDR3 DNA reads TGTGCCAGCAGCTTAACGGCAGGGCAGCCCCAGCATTTT.

The V call is TRBV14, the J call TRBJ2-7, with 8 bases fitting TRBD1. Trimming cost V 1 base and J 2 bases; bases outside gene matches: 7. CDR1 SGHDN and CDR2 FVKESK come from the germline V gene. This CDR3 spans 16 amino acids. The DNA for the CDR3 is TGTGCCAGCAGCCAAGGTCGCAGGACAGGGACCTACGAGCAGTACTTC. This encodes CASSQGRRTGTYEQYF.

The chain has TRBV7-9 and TRBJ2-1; the match to TRBD2 covers 9 bases. Germline V CDR1 and CDR2: SEHNR, FQNEAQ (reference sequence). Unmatched junction bases numbered 13, after V lost 3 bases and J lost 7 bases. This CDR3 is 17 amino acids long. The CDR3 here is CASSFLTGTSKSNEQFF. The CDR3 nucleotides are TGTGCCAGCAGCTTTTTAACCGGGACTAGCAAGTCGAATGAGCAGTTCTTC.

The chain links TRBV28 to TRBJ1-5; unclear D gene. Germline V lookup: CDR1 MDHEN, CDR2 SYDVKM. This CDR3 region has 16 residues. Trimming stripped 1 base from V and 4 bases from J, with 14 bases between. The CDR3 protein is CASSLFVRPLNQPQHF. CDR3 in DNA: TGTGCCAGCAGTTTATTCGTCAGACCCCTGAATCAGCCCCAGCATTTT.

The V gene is TRBV6-6, the J gene TRBJ2-1, with 11 positions matching TRBD2. In germline, CDR1 is MNHNY, CDR2 SVGAGI (reference sequence). V trimming: 2 bases; J trimming: 1 base; junction bases outside the gene matches: 1. The CDR3 is made up of 16 amino acids. CDR3 sequence reads: CASSYIAGGSYNEQFF. DNA for the CDR3: TGTGCCAGCAGTTACATAGCGGGAGGGTCCTACAATGAGCAGTTCTTC.